This TCR beta chain was retrieved from a study of CD8 T cells in ankylosing spondylitis. General study points: In ankylosing spondylitis blood, a motif of 7 to 9 highly homologous TCR beta variants appeared characteristic. Reactive arthritis synovial fluid and blood previously showed some of these motif variants.

TCRdb re-analysed the 5' RACE reads in MiXCR, keeping a single row per CDR3 protein. The sample holds about 170,000 distinct CDR3 sequences; approximately 20% are singletons and the top ten take about 8.2%. This CDR3 spans 16 amino acids. Trimming removed 2 bases at V and 0 bases at J, with 9 bases between. From germline, CDR1 is SGHRS and CDR2 YFSETQ. There are many counts of this clonotype. The antigen is not known. This chain joins TRBV5-1 and TRBJ2-6; D unresolved. This receptor was identified in a male donor with ankylosing spondylitis or in good health (not recorded which). Sequencing was carried out using blood, either unsorted or a sorted T cell fraction (not recorded which). The CDR3, as DNA: TGCGCCAGCAGCTTTGGTACGGACTCTGGGGCCAACGTCCTGACTTTC. The encoded protein is CASSFGTDSGANVLTF.